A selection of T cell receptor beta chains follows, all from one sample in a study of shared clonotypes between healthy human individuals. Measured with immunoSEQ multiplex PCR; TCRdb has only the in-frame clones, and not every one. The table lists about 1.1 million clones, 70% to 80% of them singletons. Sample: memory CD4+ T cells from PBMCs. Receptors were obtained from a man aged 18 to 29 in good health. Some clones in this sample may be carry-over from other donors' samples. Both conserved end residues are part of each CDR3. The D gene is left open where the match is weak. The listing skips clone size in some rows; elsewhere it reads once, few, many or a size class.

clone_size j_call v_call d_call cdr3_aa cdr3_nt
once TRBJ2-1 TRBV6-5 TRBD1 CASSYSAGQGQFF TGTGCCAGCAGTTACTCGGCCGGACAGGGCCAGTTCTTC
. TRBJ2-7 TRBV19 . CASSRVGGSYSYEQYF TGTGCCAGTAGTAGAGTTGGCGGATCATACTCCTACGAGCAGTACTTC
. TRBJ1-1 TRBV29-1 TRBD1 CSVEGRDRFTEAFF TGCAGCGTTGAAGGTAGGGACAGGTTCACTGAAGCTTTCTTT
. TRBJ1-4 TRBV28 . CASANRQGNEKLFF TGTGCCAGCGCAAACCGCCAGGGTAACGAAAAACTGTTTTTT
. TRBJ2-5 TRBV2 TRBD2 CASSDLLAGGGETQYF TGTGCCAGCAGTGATTTACTAGCGGGAGGCGGAGAGACCCAGTACTTC
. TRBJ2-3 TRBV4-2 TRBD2 CASSQEPTSGSTDTQYF TGTGCCAGCAGCCAAGAACCGACTAGCGGTAGCACAGATACGCAGTATTTT
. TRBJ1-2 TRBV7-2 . CASSLAAGINYGYTF TGTGCCAGCAGCTTAGCGGCAGGGATCAACTATGGCTACACCTTC
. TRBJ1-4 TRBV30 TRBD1 CAWTGGAPGEKLFF TGTGCCTGGACAGGGGGCGCCCCGGGGGAAAAACTGTTTTTT
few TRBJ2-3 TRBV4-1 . CASSPTELGDTQYF TGCGCCAGCAGCCCCACAGAATTGGGGGATACGCAGTATTTT
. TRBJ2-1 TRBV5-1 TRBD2 CASSFTSGSLENEQFF TGCGCCAGCAGCTTTACTAGCGGGAGTTTGGAAAATGAGCAGTTCTTC
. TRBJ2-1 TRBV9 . CASSLGGKGINEQFF TGTGCCAGCAGCCTGGGGGGTAAGGGCATCAATGAGCAGTTCTTC
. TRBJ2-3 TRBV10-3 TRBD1 CAIGGQGAGDTQYF TGTGCCATCGGGGGACAGGGGGCCGGAGATACGCAGTATTTT
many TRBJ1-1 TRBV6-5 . CASSRTENTEAFF TGTGCCAGCAGTCGAACAGAGAACACTGAAGCTTTCTTT
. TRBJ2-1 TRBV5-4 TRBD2 CASSSLAGSSYNEQFF TGTGCCAGCAGCTCTCTAGCGGGGAGCTCCTACAATGAGCAGTTCTTC
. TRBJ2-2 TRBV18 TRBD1 CASSLRQGTGELFF TGTGCCAGCTCACTAAGACAGGGGACCGGGGAGCTGTTTTTT
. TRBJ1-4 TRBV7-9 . CASSQRATNEKLFF TGTGCCAGCAGCCAGCGGGCTACTAATGAAAAACTGTTTTTT
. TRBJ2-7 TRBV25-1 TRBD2 CASSGTSELSYEQYF TGTGCCAGCAGTGGGACTAGCGAGCTGTCCTACGAGCAGTACTTC
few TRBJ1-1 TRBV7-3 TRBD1 CASSFAGTDKAFF TGTGCCAGCAGCTTCGCGGGGACAGACAAAGCTTTCTTT
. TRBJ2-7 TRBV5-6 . CASSSGTDVAYEQYF TGTGCCAGCAGCTCCGGGACGGATGTCGCCTACGAGCAGTACTTC